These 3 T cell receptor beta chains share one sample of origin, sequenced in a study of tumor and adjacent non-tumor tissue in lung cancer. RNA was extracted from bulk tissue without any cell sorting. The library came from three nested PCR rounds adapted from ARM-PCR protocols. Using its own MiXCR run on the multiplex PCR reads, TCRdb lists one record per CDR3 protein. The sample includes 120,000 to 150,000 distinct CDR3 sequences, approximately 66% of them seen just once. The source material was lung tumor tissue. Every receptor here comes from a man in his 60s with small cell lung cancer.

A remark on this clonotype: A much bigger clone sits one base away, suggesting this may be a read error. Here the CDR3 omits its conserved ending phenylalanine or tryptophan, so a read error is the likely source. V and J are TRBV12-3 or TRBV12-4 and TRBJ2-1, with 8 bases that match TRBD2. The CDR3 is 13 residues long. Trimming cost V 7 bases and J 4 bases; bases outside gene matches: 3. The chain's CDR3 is CASMVAGYNEQFS. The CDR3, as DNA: TGTGCCAGCATGGTAGCGGGATACAATGAGCAGTTCTCC.

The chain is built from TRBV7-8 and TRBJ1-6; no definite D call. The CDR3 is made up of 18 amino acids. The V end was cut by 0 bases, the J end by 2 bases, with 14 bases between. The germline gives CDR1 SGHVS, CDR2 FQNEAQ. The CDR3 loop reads CASSLAVEGSAYNSPLHF. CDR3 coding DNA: TGTGCCAGCAGCTTAGCTGTCGAGGGTTCGGCCTATAATTCACCCCTCCACTTT.

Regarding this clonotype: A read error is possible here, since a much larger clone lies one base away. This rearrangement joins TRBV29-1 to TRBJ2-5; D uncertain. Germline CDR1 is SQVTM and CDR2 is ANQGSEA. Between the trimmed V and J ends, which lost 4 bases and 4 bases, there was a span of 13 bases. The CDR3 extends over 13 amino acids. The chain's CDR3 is CSVGATLGETQYF. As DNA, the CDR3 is TGCAGCGTTGGCGCAACCCTGGGAGAGACCCAGTACTTC.